Listed below are T cell receptor beta chains from one sample, sequenced in a study of T cell responses to AZD1222 COVID-19 vaccine. Data came from immunoSEQ multiplex PCR; TCRdb stores just in-frame clones and leaves some out. Of tens of thousands of clones in the sample, 86% were seen once. The sequences come from peripheral blood, collected on day 0 of AZD1222 vaccination. The receptor set was obtained from an adult in good health. CDR3s include the opening cysteine and the closing phenylalanine or tryptophan. A D gene is named only where the DNA matches it firmly. Not every row has a clone size; where given, it reads once, few, many or a size class.

>-|TRBV12-3/TRBV12-4|-|TRBJ1-2
TGTGCCAGCAGTCCACCCTGGGGGGGCTACACCTTC
CASSPPWGGYTF
>-|TRBV4-1|-|TRBJ1-5
TGCGCCAGCAGCCAAGGGGACCGCCGCAATCAGCCCCAGCATTTT
CASSQGDRRNQPQHF
>-|TRBV9|-|TRBJ1-4
TGTGCCAGCAGCCTCTCTCCGACGCTTAATGAAAAACTGTTTTTT
CASSLSPTLNEKLFF
>-|TRBV7-8|once|TRBJ1-6
TGTGCCAGCAGCTCCGGGACGCTGAATTCACCCCTCCACTTT
CASSSGTLNSPLHF
>TRBD2|TRBV12-3/TRBV12-4|few|TRBJ2-4
TGTGCCAGCAGCCAATTACCCGGGGGGTTTCAGTACTTC
CASSQLPGGFQYF
>TRBD1|TRBV18|-|TRBJ2-7
TGTGCCAGCTCACCATGGGTCTCGACAGGGGCAGAGGGGGAGCAGTACTTC
CASSPWVSTGAEGEQYF
>-|TRBV18|few|TRBJ1-2
TGTGCCAGCTCACCACCCGGGACCTCAGCTAACTATGGCTACACCTTC
CASSPPGTSANYGYTF
>-|TRBV7-7|-|TRBJ1-3
TGTGCTAGCAGCTTATGGACTGCCTCTGGAAACACCATATATTTT
CASSLWTASGNTIYF
>-|TRBV4-1|-|TRBJ2-3
TGCGCCAGCAGCCTGTCGGGACCTAGCAGGGATACGCAGTATTTT
CASSLSGPSRDTQYF
>-|TRBV19|-|TRBJ1-5
TGTGCCAGTAGTTGGAGAGGACAGAATAGCAATCAGCCCCAGCATTTT
CASSWRGQNSNQPQHF
>TRBD1|TRBV28|few|TRBJ1-2
TGTGCCAGCAGCTATCCTTCCGGGACAGGGGGCTTGGGCTATGGCTACACCTTC
CASSYPSGTGGLGYGYTF
>-|TRBV4-2|-|TRBJ2-5
TGTGCCAGCAGCCAAGACAGGCAAGAGACCCAGTACTTC
CASSQDRQETQYF
>-|TRBV7-9|-|TRBJ1-4
TGTGCCAGCTTTAGTGAAAAACTGTTTTTT
CASFSEKLFF
>TRBD1|TRBV2|-|TRBJ2-1
TGTGCCAGCAGACCCGTGACAGGGGCCTACAATGAGCAGTTCTTC
CASRPVTGAYNEQFF